These T cell receptor beta chains were read from a single sample in a study of response to subunit inactivated influenza vaccine. MiXCR, applied by TCRdb to the RT-PCR reads, yields one record per CDR3 protein. The sample has about 520,000 distinct CDR3 sequences; 25% are singletons. The material was CD4+ T cells sorted from PBMCs, obtained about 5 days after vaccination. The source is a man between 50 and 59 years old who received an inactivated influenza vaccine. Both conserved end residues are part of each CDR3. Fields, in order: J gene, V gene, clone size, D gene, CDR3 protein, CDR3 DNA. The D gene is left open where the match is weak. Size tells how often a clone was seen (once, few, many) or the class of an expanded clone, and some rows leave it out.

TRBJ2-7 | TRBV4-1 | once | TRBD2 | CASSQDPAGGYEQYF | TGCGCCAGCAGCCAAGACCCAGCGGGGGGCTACGAGCAGTACTTC
TRBJ2-7 | TRBV29-1 | few | . | CSVTSTDKYEQYF | TGCAGCGTTACCTCGACAGACAAATACGAGCAGTACTTC
TRBJ1-2 | TRBV4-2 | few | . | CASSQDTGGQNYGYTF | TGTGCCAGCAGCCAAGATACAGGAGGACAGAACTATGGCTACACCTTC
TRBJ2-2 | TRBV10-3 | . | TRBD2 | CAISPLASVTGELFF | TGTGCCATCAGTCCACTAGCGTCAGTCACCGGGGAGCTGTTTTTT
TRBJ2-5 | TRBV12-3/TRBV12-4 | few | . | CASSFSMETQYF | TGTGCCAGCAGTTTTTCAATGGAGACCCAGTACTTC
TRBJ1-2 | TRBV12-3/TRBV12-4 | . | TRBD1 | CASKQTGRYGYTF | TGTGCCAGCAAGCAGACAGGGAGATATGGCTACACCTTC
TRBJ2-3 | TRBV20-1 | . | TRBD1 | CSARYPGGRGTQYF | TGCAGTGCTAGATACCCAGGGGGCAGGGGTACGCAGTATTTT
TRBJ2-7 | TRBV11-2 | many | . | CASTRDGLLDEQYF | TGTGCCAGCACCCGGGACGGACTCTTGGACGAGCAGTACTTC
TRBJ2-6 | TRBV12-3/TRBV12-4 | . | . | CASSFLGAGANVLTF | TGTGCCAGCAGTTTCCTGGGGGCTGGGGCCAACGTCCTGACTTTC
TRBJ2-1 | TRBV14 | . | TRBD2 | CASSQWTSGWSSYNEQFF | TGTGCCAGCAGCCAATGGACTAGCGGTTGGAGCTCCTACAATGAGCAGTTCTTC
TRBJ2-2 | TRBV5-6 | few | . | CASSRRQGGTGELFF | TGTGCCAGCAGCCGTCGACAGGGAGGCACCGGGGAGCTGTTTTTT
TRBJ2-7 | TRBV5-1 | few | . | CASILDGRSSYEQYF | TGCGCCAGCATTTTAGACGGCAGGAGCTCCTACGAGCAGTACTTC
TRBJ2-3 | TRBV11-2 | . | . | CASCLAGYTDTQYF | TGTGCCAGCTGCTTAGCCGGGTACACAGATACGCAGTATTTT
TRBJ2-3 | TRBV3-1 | . | . | CASSQGLGGGTDTQYF | TGTGCCAGCAGCCAAGGACTAGGAGGGGGCACAGATACGCAGTATTTT
TRBJ2-7 | TRBV12-3/TRBV12-4 | . | TRBD2 | CASSRYRLAGRYEQYF | TGTGCCAGCAGTAGATATCGACTAGCGGGGCGGTACGAGCAGTACTTC
TRBJ2-4 | TRBV6-5 | . | TRBD1 | CASSYHRGYIQYF | TGTGCCAGCAGTTACCACAGGGGGTACATTCAGTACTTC
TRBJ2-1 | TRBV7-3 | . | TRBD2 | CASSPGTSGRAAKFF | TGTGCCAGCAGCCCAGGGACTAGCGGGAGGGCCGCGAAGTTCTTC
TRBJ2-2 | TRBV7-8 | . | . | CASSFLQGNTGELFF | TGTGCCAGCAGCTTTCTACAGGGGAACACCGGGGAGCTGTTTTTT
TRBJ2-3 | TRBV12-3/TRBV12-4 | . | TRBD2 | CASSPGLAGGVDTQYF | TGTGCCAGCAGCCCGGGACTAGCGGGGGGGGTAGATACGCAGTATTTT
TRBJ1-2 | TRBV6-5 | . | . | CASSYLVTGGYTF | TGTGCCAGCAGTTACTTGGTAACGGGCGGCTACACCTTC
TRBJ2-1 | TRBV5-1 | . | TRBD2 | CASSDNAGAYNEQFF | TGCGCCAGCAGCGACAATGCGGGGGCCTACAATGAGCAGTTCTTC
TRBJ2-2 | TRBV6-2/TRBV6-3 | few | . | CASGRMNTGELFF | TGTGCCAGCGGTAGGATGAACACCGGGGAGCTGTTTTTT
TRBJ2-7 | TRBV28 | few | TRBD2 | CASSPSTSGSYEQYF | TGTGCCAGCAGTCCCTCGACTAGCGGGTCCTACGAGCAGTACTTC
TRBJ2-3 | TRBV10-3 | once | . | CAISEPGGDTQYF | TGTGCCATCAGTGAGCCCGGTGGAGATACGCAGTATTTT
TRBJ2-5 | TRBV12-3/TRBV12-4 | . | TRBD2 | CASTGASGKETQYF | TGTGCCAGCACCGGGGCTAGCGGGAAAGAGACCCAGTACTTC
TRBJ2-7 | TRBV11-2 | few | . | CASSLTGQRQYEQYF | TGTGCCAGCAGCCTGACGGGGCAAAGACAATACGAGCAGTACTTC
TRBJ2-3 | TRBV28 | . | . | CASGGTESGDTQYF | TGTGCCAGCGGGGGGACGGAGTCAGGAGATACGCAGTATTTT
TRBJ2-1 | TRBV28 | . | TRBD2 | CASRVSGTSNEQFF | TGTGCCAGCAGAGTTTCTGGGACTAGCAATGAGCAGTTCTTC
TRBJ2-3 | TRBV20-1 | few | TRBD2 | CSATDMREAADTQYF | TGCAGTGCCACCGACATGCGGGAGGCTGCAGATACGCAGTATTTT
TRBJ2-7 | TRBV10-3 | few | TRBD2 | CAIGLAYEQYF | TGTGCCATTGGACTAGCCTACGAGCAGTACTTC
TRBJ2-5 | TRBV29-1 | few | TRBD2 | CSARTSGRARGETQYF | TGCAGCGCCAGAACTAGCGGGAGGGCCCGGGGGGAGACCCAGTACTTC
TRBJ2-1 | TRBV6-5 | few | TRBD2 | CASSYSGIAGGREQFF | TGTGCCAGCAGTTACTCCGGTATAGCGGGAGGTCGGGAGCAGTTCTTC
TRBJ2-5 | TRBV24-1 | once | TRBD1 | CATSDPGQGQETQYF | TGTGCCACCAGTGATCCGGGACAGGGGCAAGAGACCCAGTACTTC
TRBJ2-1 | TRBV10-2 | few | TRBD2 | CASWGGTSSYNEQFF | TGCGCCAGCTGGGGCGGGACTAGCTCCTACAATGAGCAGTTCTTC
TRBJ2-7 | TRBV18 | few | TRBD1 | CASSPIPGQGSHEQYF | TGTGCCAGCTCCCCAATCCCGGGACAGGGCTCCCACGAGCAGTACTTC
TRBJ2-1 | TRBV5-1 | once | . | CASSLMGGPNEQFF | TGCGCCAGCAGCCTAATGGGGGGCCCCAATGAGCAGTTCTTC
TRBJ1-6 | TRBV6-5 | few | TRBD1 | CASSYSIYRGYSPLHF | TGTGCCAGCAGTTACTCAATATACAGGGGTTATTCACCCCTCCACTTT
TRBJ1-3 | TRBV7-2 | few | . | CASRANKGTIYF | TGTGCCAGCAGGGCGAACAAGGGCACCATATATTTT
TRBJ2-5 | TRBV29-1 | . | . | CSVEETAAQYF | TGCAGCGTTGAAGAAACAGCGGCCCAGTACTTC
TRBJ2-1 | TRBV20-1 | few | TRBD2 | CSASVRRGALVNEQFF | TGCAGTGCTAGTGTTCGGCGGGGGGCCTTGGTCAATGAGCAGTTCTTC
TRBJ2-5 | TRBV7-9 | few | . | CASSHRRAQETQYF | TGTGCCAGCAGCCATAGGCGGGCCCAAGAGACCCAGTACTTC
TRBJ2-5 | TRBV20-1 | . | . | CSASGGKETQYF | TGCAGTGCTAGCGGGGGCAAAGAGACCCAGTACTTC
TRBJ2-7 | TRBV6-5 | . | TRBD1 | CASSSSGGTYEQYF | TGTGCCAGCAGTTCCTCAGGGGGAACCTACGAGCAGTACTTC
TRBJ1-2 | TRBV20-1 | . | . | CSLKGGFVGYTF | TGCAGTCTAAAAGGGGGATTTGTAGGCTACACCTTC
TRBJ1-5 | TRBV12-3/TRBV12-4 | few | . | CASSLKASNQPQHF | TGTGCCAGCAGTTTGAAGGCAAGCAATCAGCCCCAGCATTTT
TRBJ2-3 | TRBV20-1 | . | . | CSAREAGRGTDTQYF | TGCAGTGCTAGAGAGGCGGGTCGGGGCACAGATACGCAGTATTTT
TRBJ2-5 | TRBV24-1 | few | TRBD2 | CATSETTGTSVQETQYF | TGTGCCACCAGTGAAACAACCGGGACTAGCGTACAAGAGACCCAGTACTTC
TRBJ2-4 | TRBV4-3 | . | . | CASSQDRVAKNIQYF | TGCGCCAGCAGCCAAGACAGAGTAGCCAAAAACATTCAGTACTTC
TRBJ2-2 | TRBV12-3/TRBV12-4 | . | . | CASSSSGTTGELFF | TGTGCCAGCAGTTCCTCCGGGACGACCGGGGAGCTGTTTTTT
TRBJ2-1 | TRBV15 | . | TRBD2 | CATSRGRAGYYNEQFF | TGTGCCACCAGCAGAGGTAGAGCGGGATACTACAATGAGCAGTTCTTC
TRBJ2-7 | TRBV20-1 | many | . | CSASSGAVNSYEQYF | TGCAGTGCTAGTTCTGGGGCAGTAAACTCCTACGAGCAGTACTTC
TRBJ1-3 | TRBV29-1 | . | . | CSVGDSGNTIYF | TGCAGCGTTGGAGACTCTGGAAACACCATATATTTT
TRBJ1-1 | TRBV20-1 | few | TRBD1 | CSADRQGLNTEAFF | TGCAGTGCTGATCGACAGGGGTTGAACACTGAAGCTTTCTTT